Below, 3 T cell receptor beta chains from the same sample are listed, as sequenced in a study of blood T cell repertoires in COVID-19. Clones were read by immunoSEQ multiplex PCR, and TCRdb kept only the in-frame ones, dropping some. The sample has about 150,000 clones, around 85% seen once; the top ten hold 8%. The sequenced sample consisted of peripheral blood. These receptors were collected from an older woman with COVID-19, enrolled during active disease.

This rearrangement joins TRBV6-5 to TRBJ2-1; maybe TRBD2 (6 bases). The germline CDR1 and CDR2 sequences are MNHEY and SVGAGI. Trimming left V 4 bases short and J 4 bases short, with 17 bases between. The length of the CDR3 is 16 residues. The CDR3 protein is CASSSRRASPYNEQFF. The CDR3 bases are TGTGCCAGCAGTTCCAGGAGGGCAAGCCCTTACAATGAGCAGTTCTTC.

V gene TRBV6-6 combines with J gene TRBJ2-7, with D perhaps matching TRBD1 (6 bases). CDR1 and CDR2 from the germline V gene are MNHNY and SVGAGI (reference sequence). Between the trimmed V and J ends, which lost 2 bases and 5 bases, there was a span of 7 bases. The CDR3 contains 12 residues. The CDR3 nucleotides are TGTGCCAGCAGTTACAACAGGGACGAGCAGTACTTC. It is translated as CASSYNRDEQYF.

This clone appeared a few times. This chain connects TRBV5-1 to TRBJ1-5; TRBD1 matches at 7 bases. The CDR3 contains 15 residues. J lost 4 bases, V lost 0 bases, and 4 bases had no gene match. The germline gives CDR1 SGHRS, CDR2 YFSETQ. CDR3 DNA sequence: TGCGCCAGCAGCTTGGAAGGGACAGAAAATCAGCCCCAGCATTTT. Translating gives CASSLEGTENQPQHF.